One and the same sample provided the 26 T cell receptor beta chains below, sequenced in a study of post-analysis software for immune sequencing data. Regarding the study as a whole: Five TRBV segments were significantly more frequent in patients than in controls. TRBV5-6, TRBV5-1 and TRBV20-1 were among these segments.

These receptors have no identified antigens. The TCR beta cDNA libraries carried unique molecular identifiers. Using its own MiXCR run on the PCR reads, TCRdb lists one record per CDR3 protein. The sample consists of over 700,000 distinct CDR3 sequences, approximately 30% of them appearing once. The sequenced sample consisted of blood. The origin of the receptors is a girl aged 5 to 17 with multiple sclerosis.

The rearrangement joins TRBV20-1 to TRBJ2-3, with TRBD2 identical over 9 bases. This CDR3 has 13 residues. V dropped 6 bases and J dropped 5; count of bases not matched to a gene: 6. The germline gives CDR1 DFQATT, CDR2 SNEGSKA (reference sequence). The CDR3 loop is CSAPGLAEDTQYF. The CDR3 bases are TGCAGTGCCCCGGGACTAGCTGAAGATACGCAGTATTTT.

This clonotype was counted between two and nine times. This chain joins TRBV20-1 and TRBJ2-1, with D tentatively TRBD1 or TRBD2 (5 bases each). Germline loops: CDR1 DFQATT, CDR2 SNEGSKA (reference sequence). V was cut by 0 bases and J by 10 bases, with 16 bases left in between. CDR3 length: 14 residues. The DNA of the CDR3 is TGCAGTGCTAGAGATCAGGGAGCGATGATCGAGCAGTTCTTC. Translating gives CSARDQGAMIEQFF.

The chain has TRBV7-7 and TRBJ2-4; possible D gene TRBD1, 5 bases. The DNA end lines up better with TRBJ2-5; the J call may be wrong. CDR1 and CDR2 (germline): SSHAT, FNYEAQ (reference sequence). The length of the CDR3 is 14 residues. CDR3 region: CASSLDSGLETQYF. CDR3 sequence (DNA): TGTGCCAGCAGCTTAGATTCAGGGTTGGAGACCCAGTACTTC.

This clonotype was found many times. The chain carries TRBV29-1 and TRBJ2-7, with 7 nucleotides matching TRBD1. The length of the CDR3 is 12 residues. V was pared by 5 bases and J by 5 bases, with 6 bases of the junction left unmatched. Germline V CDR1 and CDR2: SQVTM, ANQGSEA. The DNA for the CDR3 is TGCAGCGTTAGAACAGGGGTCGACGAGCAGTACTTC. Translated, it gives CSVRTGVDEQYF.

The chain links TRBV12-3 or TRBV12-4 to TRBJ2-7; 9 bases fit TRBD1. V trimming: 4 bases; J trimming: 2 bases; junction bases outside the gene matches: 12. The CDR3 extends over 17 amino acids. The CDR3 nucleotides are TGTGCCAGCAGTTCCACCTCCAGGACAGGGGTTGCCTACGAGCAGTACTTC. Its translation: CASSSTSRTGVAYEQYF.

This clonotype has just a few counts. The rearrangement joins TRBV14 to TRBJ2-2; D not certain. V lost 5 bases to trimming and J lost 1 base, with 8 bases between them. Germline V CDR1 and CDR2: SGHDN, FVKESK. The CDR3 is made up of 14 amino acids. CDR3 residues: CASSGIRNTGELFF. The CDR3 nucleotides are TGTGCCAGCAGCGGGATCAGGAACACCGGGGAGCTGTTTTTT.

This clonotype was found a few times. The chain has TRBV2 and TRBJ2-3; 13 positions match TRBD2. CDR1 and CDR2 from the germline V gene are SNHLY and FYNNEI. This CDR3 spans 17 amino acids. V shed 7 bases, J shed 1 base, and the junction held 8 bases outside the gene matches. CDR3 sequence reads: CASTDPGLAGRTDTQYF. As DNA, the CDR3 is TGTGCCAGCACCGATCCGGGACTAGCGGGGCGCACAGATACGCAGTATTTT.

This clonotype was picked up a small number of times. This sequence joins TRBV24-1 and TRBJ1-5; D possibly corresponds to TRBD1 (5 bases). V shed 4 bases and J shed 3 bases, with 12 bases lying between them. The length of the CDR3 is 15 residues. Germline V gives CDR1 KGHDR, CDR2 SFDVKD. CDR3 in DNA: TGTGCCACCAGTGAGTGGGACCGTTACAATCAGCCCCAGCATTTT. Its protein product is CATSEWDRYNQPQHF.

The genes are TRBV6-5 and TRBJ2-7, with TRBD1 matching 9 bases. V trimming: 6 bases; J trimming: 3 bases; junction bases outside the gene matches: 9. The CDR3 loop spans 15 amino acids. The germline V gene has CDR1 MNHEY and CDR2 SVGAGI. DNA for the CDR3: TGTGCCAGCAGCCGGGGACAGGGAGGGAACTACGAGCAGTACTTC. Residues: CASSRGQGGNYEQYF.

This clonotype was picked up many times. This chain uses TRBV3-1 with TRBJ2-7; 10 bases are a match to TRBD1. Germline V gene lookup returns CDR1 LGHDT and CDR2 YNNKEL (reference sequence). This CDR3 has 15 amino acids. Losses at the gene ends were 1 base for V and 3 bases for J; bases not matched to a gene: 3. The CDR3 reads CASSQVGTGVYEQYF. In DNA, the CDR3 is TGTGCCAGCAGCCAAGTGGGGACAGGGGTCTACGAGCAGTACTTC.

The chain joins TRBV18 to TRBJ2-1, with 9 positions matching TRBD1. CDR1 and CDR2 from the germline V gene are KGHSH and LQKENI. With V trimmed by 4 bases and J by 6 bases, 7 bases remained unmatched. The CDR3 is 15 amino acids. CDR3 DNA sequence: TGTGCCAGCTCACGACCGGGACAGGGTTTCAATGAGCAGTTCTTC. This codes for CASSRPGQGFNEQFF.

This chain connects TRBV15 to TRBJ1-2; D gene uncertain. The CDR3 consists of 14 residues. The germline V gene encodes CDR1 LNHNV and CDR2 YYDKDF (reference sequence). V lost 0 bases and J lost 2, with 7 bases in between. Here the CDR3 DNA reads TGTGCCACCAGCAGAGATCTGGGGAACTATGGCTACACCTTC. Amino acid sequence: CATSRDLGNYGYTF.

In this sample, this clonotype turned up a few times. This chain joins TRBV20-1 and TRBJ2-1; tentatively, D is TRBD2 (5 bases). This CDR3 has 15 amino acids. The V and J ends lost 3 bases and 5 bases respectively, with 17 bases between them. Germline CDR1 DFQATT, CDR2 SNEGSKA (reference sequence). The DNA of the CDR3 is TGCAGTGCTAGGGTACCCGGCGGGTTCAACAATGAGCAGTTCTTC. Amino acid sequence: CSARVPGGFNNEQFF.

This clonotype was picked up many times. The chain couples TRBV10-3 to TRBJ2-3; 9 bases match TRBD1. CDR3 length: 15 amino acids. V was clipped by 0 bases and J by 6 bases; unmatched bases: 4. The germline V gene encodes CDR1 ENHRY and CDR2 SYGVKD. The CDR3 sequence is CAISESRTGADTQYF. The CDR3 nucleotides are TGTGCCATCAGTGAGTCCCGGACAGGGGCCGATACGCAGTATTTT.

This chain joins TRBV5-1 and TRBJ1-4; TRBD1 aligns across 8 bases. V lost 0 bases to trimming and J lost 5 bases; unmatched junction nucleotides: 6. The germline gives CDR1 SGHRS, CDR2 YFSETQ. CDR3 length: 16 residues. In DNA form, the CDR3 reads TGCGCCAGCAGCTTGGAGCAGGGGGCTACGAATGAAAAACTGTTTTTT. This encodes CASSLEQGATNEKLFF.

The V call is TRBV28, the J call TRBJ2-1; a weak D match, TRBD1 (6 bases). The CDR3 contains 12 residues. V lost 5 bases and J lost 12, with 14 bases in between. Germline-derived CDR1 and CDR2 are MDHEN and SYDVKM. The CDR3 sequence is CASSLTGSGQFF. The CDR3 bases are TGTGCCAGCAGTCTCACAGGGAGCGGGCAGTTCTTC.

This clonotype was seen only a few times. V and J are TRBV5-6 and TRBJ2-1; D may match TRBD1 or TRBD2 (5 bases each). V shed 0 bases and J shed 6 bases, with 16 bases lying between them. Germline V lookup: CDR1 SGHDT, CDR2 YYEEEE. The CDR3 covers 16 residues. The CDR3 nucleotides are TGTGCCAGCAGCTTGGGAGGGGCTAGGGAATTCAATGAGCAGTTCTTC. Protein product: CASSLGGAREFNEQFF.

The chain joins TRBV7-9 to TRBJ2-3, with TRBD2 identical over 9 bases. With V trimmed by 3 bases and J by 6 bases, 10 bases remained unmatched. Germline loops: CDR1 SEHNR, CDR2 FQNEAQ (reference sequence). CDR3 length: 16 residues. CDR3 sequence reads: CASSFPLRGGGDTQYF. CDR3 nucleotides: TGTGCCAGCAGCTTCCCACTGCGGGGGGGCGGTGATACGCAGTATTTT.

This clonotype was seen only once. The V and J genes are TRBV10-3 and TRBJ2-5, with D possibly being TRBD1 or TRBD2 (5 bases each). The CDR3 spans 14 residues. Trimming pared 6 bases from V and 7 bases from J, leaving 18 bases between. Germline-derived CDR1 and CDR2 are ENHRY and SYGVKD. The CDR3 DNA follows: TGTGCCATCAGGGCCGGGACCCAACGTGGGACCCAGTACTTC. It specifies CAIRAGTQRGTQYF.

The chain employs TRBV7-2 and TRBJ1-1, with 9 nucleotides matching TRBD1. There are 15 residues in the CDR3. J lost 2 bases, V lost 4 bases, and 5 bases had no gene match. Germline V CDR1 and CDR2: SGHTA, FQGNSA. CDR3: CASSSWDRVNTEAFF. CDR3 nucleotides: TGTGCCAGCAGCTCTTGGGACAGGGTAAACACTGAAGCTTTCTTT.

This clonotype was recorded many times. This chain uses TRBV5-1 with TRBJ2-1; D is tentatively TRBD1 or TRBD2 (5 bases each). Germline loops: CDR1 SGHRS, CDR2 YFSETQ. The CDR3 is 15 residues long. V was trimmed by 0 bases and J by 2 bases, leaving 9 bases between them. CDR3 nucleotide sequence: TGCGCCAGCAGCTTGGGGGGGACCCCCTACAATGAGCAGTTCTTC. This codes for CASSLGGTPYNEQFF.

The genes are TRBV2 and TRBJ1-2; D is possibly TRBD1 (5 bases). Germline V gene data show CDR1 as SNHLY and CDR2 as FYNNEI. This CDR3 spans 10 amino acids. The V end lost 10 bases, the J end lost 10 bases, and 13 bases lay between the germline ends. The CDR3 DNA reads as TGTGCCACGACCTCCGGGACCTACACCTTC. It encodes CATTSGTYTF.

This clonotype was picked up a small number of times. The chain uses TRBV29-1 and TRBJ1-2, with D hard to call. Trimming pared 6 bases from V and 0 bases from J, leaving 8 bases between. This CDR3 region has 12 residues. Per the germline V gene, CDR1 is SQVTM and CDR2 is ANQGSEA. CDR3 in amino acids: CSVKKTNYGYTF. The CDR3 DNA reads TGCAGCGTAAAAAAAACTAACTATGGCTACACCTTC.

This clonotype was counted many times. V usage is TRBV7-9 and J usage is TRBJ1-4; D might be TRBD1 (6 bases). The CDR3 has 16 residues. The germline V gene has CDR1 SEHNR and CDR2 FQNEAQ (reference sequence). V lost 2 bases and J lost 0, with 10 bases in between. The CDR3 spells CASSLNRDATNEKLFF. The CDR3 coding sequence is TGTGCCAGCAGCTTAAACAGGGACGCAACTAATGAAAAACTGTTTTTT.

This rearrangement joins TRBV15 to TRBJ2-3; the match to TRBD2 covers 7 bases. The V segment lost 3 bases and the J segment 2 bases; nucleotides outside the gene matches: 5. The CDR3 consists of 15 residues. Germline-derived CDR1 and CDR2 are LNHNV and YYDKDF (reference sequence). The CDR3 loop reads CATSSPGTNTDTQYF. In nucleotides, the CDR3 is TGTGCCACCAGCAGTCCCGGGACTAACACAGATACGCAGTATTTT.

Of note for this clonotype: Germline is not matched at one junction end, which may reflect a read error. The chain has TRBV6-2 or TRBV6-3 and TRBJ2-5; no reliable D call. Germline V gene data show CDR1 as MNHEY and CDR2 as SVGEGT. This CDR3 spans 11 amino acids. CDR3 region: CASRTQEAQYF. In DNA, the CDR3 is TGTGCCAGCAGGACCCAAGAGGCCCAGTACTTC.